Below, 11 T cell receptor beta chains from the same sample are listed, as sequenced in a study of radiotherapy plus CTLA-4 blockade in lung cancer. The protocol was immunoSEQ multiplex PCR, while the TCRdb copy is restricted to in-frame clones and leaves out a portion. The table shows approximately 81,000 clones, with 78% occurring only once. The sample in question was peripheral blood, obtained from a patient treated with radiotherapy plus ipilimumab. The receptors were gathered from a human donor with non-small cell lung cancer who had a partial response to radiotherapy plus ipilimumab. Some clones in this sample may be carry-over from other donors' samples.

The chain uses TRBV1 and TRBJ2-5; no check of the table's D call, TRBD2, against the DNA was made. TRBV1 is a listed pseudogene. This CDR3 has 13 residues. The CDR3 bases are TGCACCAGCAGCCCGGTTACGAAAGAGACCCAGTACTTC. Its translation: CTSSPVTKETQYF.

The J gene is TRBJ1-6, the V gene TRBV11-3, with a tentative D call TRBD1 (6 bases). The length of the CDR3 is 18 residues. The germline V and J ends were trimmed by 1 base and 9 bases, with 22 bases remaining between them. Germline V lookup: CDR1 SGHNT, CDR2 YENEEA. In DNA form, the CDR3 reads TGTGCCAGCAGCTTAGCCCATACCAACAGGGCTACAGCTTCACCCCTCCACTTT. Translated, it gives CASSLAHTNRATASPLHF.

The chain is built from TRBV5-1 and TRBJ2-2; 9 positions agree with TRBD1. The CDR3 spans 13 residues. Trimming at V came to 7 bases and at J to 5 bases, leaving 3 bases not matched to a gene. Looked up from germline, CDR1 is SGHRS and CDR2 is YFSETQ. The CDR3 region is CASGTGYTGELFF. CDR3 coding DNA: TGCGCCAGCGGGACAGGGTATACCGGGGAGCTGTTTTTT.

In DNA, the CDR3 is TGTGCCAGCAGCTTAGCGCGAGGCTACACCTTC. Its translation: CASSLARGYTF. The gene calls are TRBV5-6 and TRBJ1-2; no clear D gene. V was pared by 2 bases and J by 8 bases, with 7 bases between. The CDR3 consists of 11 residues. The V gene's germline CDR1 is SGHDT and CDR2 YYEEEE.

This chain joins TRBV6-6 and TRBJ2-5; D gene ambiguous. Germline V gives CDR1 MNHNY, CDR2 SVGAGI (reference sequence). Trimming took 0 bases from V and 2 from J, leaving 4 bases between them. This CDR3 has 13 amino acids. DNA of the CDR3: TGTGCCAGCAGTTACTCTCGGCAAGAGACCCAGTACTTC. It codes for CASSYSRQETQYF.

The V and J genes are TRBV4-3 and TRBJ1-5, with D unclear. The CDR3 has 13 residues. Germline CDR1 reads LGHNA; CDR2 reads YSLEER. Trimming removed 4 bases at V and 4 bases at J, with 8 bases between. CDR3 residues: CASSLVLNQPQHF. Written as DNA, the CDR3 is TGCGCCAGCAGCCTAGTCCTTAATCAGCCCCAGCATTTT.

This chain links TRBV18 with TRBJ1-3, with no clear D. The CDR3 extends over 15 amino acids. CDR1 is KGHSH and CDR2 is LQKENI in the germline V gene. The germline V and J ends were trimmed by 4 bases and 4 bases, with 14 bases remaining between them. This CDR3 is CASSQSVVVGNTIYF. CDR3 nucleotide sequence: TGTGCCAGCTCACAATCCGTTGTAGTCGGAAACACCATATATTTT.

This clone appeared a single time. This chain joins TRBV11-3 and TRBJ2-1, with 9 bases fitting TRBD2. Germline V gene sequence: CDR1 SGHNT, CDR2 YENEEA. The V segment lost 5 bases and the J segment 4 bases; nucleotides outside the gene matches: 6. There are 15 residues in the CDR3. The CDR3, as DNA: TGTGCCAGCAGCCCTAGCGGGACGCAGTACAATGAGCAGTTCTTC. It codes for CASSPSGTQYNEQFF.

This clone was recorded a few times. The chain combines TRBV19 with TRBJ1-1, with 8 bases fitting TRBD1. Per germline, CDR1 LNHDA and CDR2 SQIVND (reference sequence). This CDR3 is 12 amino acids long. With 5 bases clipped from V and 6 bases from J, the junction kept 2 bases outside the gene matches. DNA for the CDR3: TGTGCCAGTAGTGAACAGGGGGCTGAAGCTTTCTTT. It encodes CASSEQGAEAFF.

The gene calls are TRBV9 and TRBJ1-1; TRBD1 is a possible D gene (5 bases). Deletions cut 0 bases from V and 3 bases from J, with 6 bases between. CDR1 and CDR2 (germline): SGDLS, YYNGEE. There are 13 residues in the CDR3. The DNA for the CDR3 is TGTGCCAGCAGCGTAGGGGGGGACACTGAAGCTTTCTTT. Its translation is CASSVGGDTEAFF.

V usage is TRBV28 and J usage is TRBJ1-1; D is possibly TRBD1 (6 bases). The V end was cut by 8 bases, the J end by 0 bases, with 16 bases between. The CDR3 runs 15 residues. CDR1 and CDR2 from the germline V gene are MDHEN and SYDVKM. The CDR3 coding sequence is TGTGCCAGCCCAGGTAGGGGACAAATGAACACTGAAGCTTTCTTT. Protein sequence: CASPGRGQMNTEAFF.